The TCR beta chain under discussion was sequenced for a study of blood T cell repertoires in COVID-19. About the research overall: The cDNA or gDNA used as material had been derived from T cells, B-cell-depleted T cells, or PBMCs.

This table comes from immunoSEQ multiplex PCR, and its TCRdb copy is limited to in-frame clones, with some not included. Of a few hundred thousand clones detected, 80% to 90% appear once; the ten largest clones hold about 4.1%. Trimming took off 2 bases at V and 5 bases at J, with 13 bases between the two ends. The CDR3 consists of 14 residues. Germline lookup yields CDR1 MNHEY and CDR2 SVGAGI. The V gene is TRBV6-5, the J gene TRBJ2-7; tentative D call: TRBD1 (6 bases). This clonotype was obtained from a man aged 50-59 years with acute or convalescent COVID-19. The source material was peripheral blood. The CDR3 nucleotides are TGTGCCAGCAGTTACGGGCAGGGGAGCAACGAGCAGTACTTC. Protein product: CASSYGQGSNEQYF.